The 15 T cell receptor beta chains below come from one sample, sequenced in a study of Graves' ophthalmopathy and Graves' hyperthyroidism. The TCR beta CDR3 regions underwent amplification from RNA transcripts. First-round RT-PCR relied on HTBI primers, and a second-round multiplex PCR came next. Using its own MiXCR run on the multiplex PCR reads, TCRdb lists one record per CDR3 protein. Among about 640,000 distinct CDR3 sequences listed, just over 40% were seen once. Sample: peripheral blood. The source is an adult man with Graves' ophthalmopathy.

This clonotype was detected ten times or more. V usage is TRBV11-2 and J usage is TRBJ1-5; 7 bases are shared with TRBD1. CDR1 and CDR2 (germline): SGHAT, FQNNGV. The CDR3 runs 17 residues. With 2 bases clipped from V and 5 bases from J, the junction kept 12 bases outside the gene matches. CDR3 DNA sequence: TGTGCCAGCAGCTTAACTTACGTCCAGGGGGAGGATCAGCCCCAGCATTTT. Its protein product is CASSLTYVQGEDQPQHF.

This clonotype was picked up one time. One junction end does not reproduce the germline sequence, and a read error may be involved. The chain is built from TRBV11-2 and TRBJ2-7; possibly TRBD1 or TRBD2 for D (5 bases each). Germline CDR1 SGHAT, CDR2 FQNNGV. The CDR3 extends over 14 amino acids. The CDR3 loop is CASSLRGLDYGQYF. The CDR3 coding sequence is TGTGCCAGCAGCTTGAGGGGTTTAGACTACGGGCAGTACTTC.

This clonotype was detected ten times or more. At one boundary the junction diverges from the germline segment, which might be a read error. The rearrangement uses TRBV5-1 and TRBJ1-1; D unresolved. CDR1 and CDR2 from the germline V gene are SGHRS and YFSETQ. This CDR3 has 14 residues. The CDR3 region has the DNA TGTGCCAGCAGCTTGTCAGGATTAAACACTGAAGCTTTCTTT. This codes for CASSLSGLNTEAFF. Drawing the rest from reference TRBV5-1 and TRBJ1-1, the complete variable domain is KAGVTQTPRYLIKTRGQQVTLSCSPISGHRSVSWYQQTPGQGLQFLFEYFSETQRNKGNFPGRFSGRQFSNSRSEMNVSTLELGDSALYLCASSLSGLNTEAFFGQGTRLTVV.

This clonotype has a single count. This chain uses TRBV20-1 with TRBJ2-7; a possible D gene is TRBD2 (6 bases). The CDR3 sequence is 15 residues long. V dropped 1 base and J dropped 3 bases, with 16 bases sitting between them. The germline V gene encodes CDR1 DFQATT and CDR2 SNEGSKA (reference sequence). CDR3 sequence: CSARVEGREFYEQYF. The CDR3 nucleotides read TGCAGTGCTAGAGTGGAGGGAAGGGAATTCTACGAGCAGTACTTC.

This clonotype was seen ten or more times. This chain connects TRBV29-1 to TRBJ2-7; 7 bases map to TRBD2. Losses at the gene ends were 2 bases for V and 2 bases for J; bases not matched to a gene: 9. Germline V gene sequence: CDR1 SQVTM, CDR2 ANQGSEA. The CDR3 spans 15 residues. In DNA, the CDR3 is TGCAGCGTTGAATCGGGGGGATCCGAAACCTACGAGCAGTACTTC. Translation: CSVESGGSETYEQYF.

J is TRBJ2-6 and V is TRBV7-9, with D possibly being TRBD2 (6 bases). The germline V gene encodes CDR1 SEHNR and CDR2 FQNEAQ (reference sequence). CDR3 length: 18 amino acids. Trimming took off 3 bases at V and 4 bases at J, with 19 bases between the two ends. CDR3 sequence (DNA): TGTGCCAGCAGCTTGGCGGGACGGACGGGGACCGGGGCCAACGTCCTGACTTTC. Residues: CASSLAGRTGTGANVLTF.

The sample holds a few counts of this clonotype. The chain has TRBV7-6 and TRBJ2-5; 8 bases align to TRBD2. V lost 5 bases and J lost 4; bases outside the gene matches: 12. The germline gives CDR1 SGHVS, CDR2 FNYEAQ. This CDR3 spans 16 amino acids. The CDR3 DNA follows: TGTGCCAGCAGCCCAACGGGGGGGATATCCGTAGAGACCCAGTACTTC. Translation gives CASSPTGGISVETQYF.

In this sample, this clonotype turned up once. Just one base apart from a much larger clone, this may be a read error. This chain joins TRBV7-9 and TRBJ2-5, with TRBD2 matching 7 bases. V was clipped by 2 bases and J by 1 base; unmatched bases: 4. From germline, CDR1 is SEHNR and CDR2 FQNEAQ (reference sequence). The CDR3 consists of 15 residues. The chain's CDR3 is CASSLSGGSQETQYF. The DNA for the CDR3 is TGTGCCAGCAGCTTAAGTGGCGGGAGCCAAGAGACCCAGTACTTC.

Remarks on this clonotype: No conserved phenylalanine or tryptophan is present at the end of the CDR3, so a read error is the likely explanation. It is unclear where the CDR3 begins or ends on the DNA, so no DNA is shown, and the CDR3 is as TCRdb lists it. The V call is TRBV7-2, the J call TRBJ2-2. Germline V CDR1 and CDR2: SGHTA, FQGNSA. Both ends counted, the CDR3 spans 8 residues. The CDR3 here is CASSWKLL.

This clonotype was seen ten or more times. V is TRBV7-2 and J is TRBJ2-5; D remains ambiguous. The germline gives CDR1 SGHTA, CDR2 FQGNSA. The CDR3 consists of 15 residues. Trimming left V 6 bases short and J 5 bases short, with 19 bases between. The CDR3 DNA follows: TGTGCCAGCAGACCAGAAGACGGAGTTCGGGAGACCCAGTACTTC. This gives the protein CASRPEDGVRETQYF. Full variable domain (missing parts from reference TRBV7-2 and TRBJ2-5): GAGVSQSPSNKVTEKGKDVELRCDPISGHTALYWYRQSLGQGLEFLIYFQGNSAPDKSGLPSDRFSAERTGGSVSTLTIQRTQQEDSAVYLCASRPEDGVRETQYFGPGTRLLVL.

The V gene is TRBV7-2, the J gene TRBJ2-7, with a tentative D call TRBD1 (6 bases). The CDR3 has 14 residues. In germline, CDR1 is SGHTA, CDR2 FQGNSA. V was shortened by 2 bases and J by 6 bases, with 14 bases between the two germline ends. The CDR3 DNA reads as TGTGCCAGCAGCTTACTTCAGGGGTACGGCGAGCAGTACTTC. Its protein is CASSLLQGYGEQYF.

The CDR3: CASSDLGSGYTF. CDR3 in DNA: TGTGCCAGCAGTGATCTGGGGTCCGGCTACACCTTC. The chain combines TRBV25-1 with TRBJ1-2, with D unresolved. Germline V gene data show CDR1 as MGHDK and CDR2 as SYGVNS. This CDR3 is built from 12 residues. V lost 3 bases, J lost 8 bases, and 10 bases lay in between.

The chain combines TRBV20-1 with TRBJ2-7; the match to TRBD2 covers 8 bases. Losses at the gene ends were 0 bases for V and 3 bases for J; bases not matched to a gene: 13. This CDR3 spans 17 amino acids. Looked up from germline, CDR1 is DFQATT and CDR2 is SNEGSKA (reference sequence). CDR3 nucleotide sequence: TGCAGTGCTAGAGATCCCGGGACTAGTTTTTGGAACTACGAGCAGTACTTC. Its protein is CSARDPGTSFWNYEQYF.

The chain combines TRBV6-1 with TRBJ1-5; weak D call: TRBD1 (6 bases). Germline CDR1 MNHNS, CDR2 SASEGT. V was cut by 4 bases and J by 7 bases, with 14 bases left in between. The CDR3 extends over 14 amino acids. CDR3: CASSVGAEGQPQHF. Here the CDR3 DNA reads TGTGCCAGCAGTGTGGGGGCGGAAGGACAGCCCCAGCATTTT.

The rearrangement joins TRBV2 to TRBJ1-5; maybe TRBD1 (6 bases). CDR1 and CDR2 from the germline V gene are SNHLY and FYNNEI. Trimming took 9 bases from V and 3 from J, leaving 18 bases between them. The CDR3 length is 15 residues. DNA of the CDR3: TGTGCCAGTGCGACAGGCGGAACTGCCAATCAGCCCCAGCATTTT. This sequence encodes CASATGGTANQPQHF.